This entry lists 29 T cell receptor beta chains sequenced from one sample in a study of T cells expressing NK-cell markers. From its re-call of the 5' RACE reads, TCRdb lists each CDR3 protein once, without DNA. In total, the table holds hundreds of thousands of distinct CDR3 sequences. Input material: blood T cells: a sorted CD56 or NKG2C T cell subset, CD4+ or CD8+ T cells, or bulk PBMC T cells (not recorded which). The source is a woman between 18 and 69 years old in good health.

This CDR3 reads CASSTRQGSYGYTF. This rearrangement joins TRBV19 to TRBJ1-2; TCRdb returns TRBD1, unconfirmable since there is no DNA. The length of the CDR3 is 14 residues. Germline V gives CDR1 LNHDA, CDR2 SQIVND (reference sequence).

The rearrangement links TRBV20-1 to TRBJ2-2; the TCRdb D gene call, TRBD1, has no DNA to confirm it. CDR1 is DFQATT, CDR2 SNEGSKA, per germline (reference sequence). The CDR3 has 15 amino acids. CDR3 protein: CSVTGRQGATTELFF.

The V gene is TRBV4-3, the J gene TRBJ1-2; TCRdb proposes TRBD1, but this gene call is untestable without DNA. The germline gives CDR1 LGHNA, CDR2 YSLEER. This CDR3 has 18 residues. The CDR3 region is CASSQDIFWQGVSYGYTF.

The rearrangement links TRBV6-2 or TRBV6-3 to TRBJ2-5. Germline-derived CDR1 and CDR2 are MNHEY and SVGEGT. The CDR3 extends over 13 amino acids. The CDR3 reads CASSYSRQETQYF.

This chain uses TRBV4-2 with TRBJ2-1; TCRdb reports TRBD1, a call that lacks DNA to check it against. The CDR3 has 17 amino acids. The germline CDR1 and CDR2 sequences are LGHNA and YNFKEQ. The CDR3 spells CASSQDRRQGAYNEQFF.

The gene calls are TRBV5-1 and TRBJ2-5; there is no DNA to check the TCRdb D call of TRBD1. Germline lookup yields CDR1 SGHRS and CDR2 YFSETQ. The CDR3 loop spans 16 amino acids. The CDR3: CASSSGDRGRGETQYF.

The chain joins TRBV7-8 to TRBJ2-1; as DNA is missing, the TRBD2 call by TCRdb cannot be tested. Germline values: CDR1 SGHVS, CDR2 FQNEAQ. The length of the CDR3 is 16 residues. CDR3 sequence: CASSLAATSGAYEQFF.

V and J are TRBV6-6 and TRBJ2-3. CDR1 and CDR2 from the germline V gene are MNHNY and SVGAGI (reference sequence). The CDR3 loop spans 12 amino acids. CDR3 loop: CASSRIGDTQYF.

V and J are TRBV5-1 and TRBJ1-1; lacking DNA, the TRBD1 call made by TCRdb goes unchecked. Germline V lookup: CDR1 SGHRS, CDR2 YFSETQ. The CDR3 is 14 residues long. CDR3 loop: CASSVTLGDTEAFF. The full variable domain, in which reference TRBV5-1 and TRBJ1-1 provide the parts outside the CDR3, is KAGVTQTPRYLIKTRGQQVTLSCSPISGHRSVSWYQQTPGQGLQFLFEYFSETQRNKGNFPGRFSGRQFSNSRSEMNVSTLELGDSALYLCASSVTLGDTEAFFGQGTRLTVV.

V and J are TRBV29-1 and TRBJ2-7; there is no DNA to check the TCRdb D call of TRBD1. CDR3 length: 15 amino acids. CDR1 is SQVTM and CDR2 is ANQGSEA in the germline V gene. CDR3 sequence: CSVGGVLGWDYEQYF.

The chain carries TRBV29-1 and TRBJ1-2. In germline, CDR1 is SQVTM, CDR2 ANQGSEA. The CDR3 contains 12 residues. CDR3 residues: CSADLHNYGYTF. Full variable domain (missing parts from reference TRBV29-1 and TRBJ1-2): SAVISQKPSRDICQRGTSLTIQCQVDSQVTMMFWYRQQPGQSLTLIATANQGSEATYESGFVIDKFPISRPNLTFSTLTVSNMSPEDSSIYLCSADLHNYGYTFGSGTRLTVV.

The chain has TRBV29-1 and TRBJ1-1; the D call of TRBD1 rests on TCRdb alone, since no DNA is present to check it. Germline-derived CDR1 and CDR2 are SQVTM and ANQGSEA. The CDR3 is 16 amino acids. The chain's CDR3 is CSGSKGDQGLNTEAFF.

CDR3 amino acids: CASSQDRGGKSHEQYF. The chain couples TRBV4-3 to TRBJ2-7; TCRdb indicates TRBD1, and absent DNA this call remains unverified. The CDR3 has 16 amino acids. Germline V lookup: CDR1 LGHNA, CDR2 YSLEER.

J is TRBJ2-4 and V is TRBV12-3 or TRBV12-4; as DNA is missing, the TRBD1 call by TCRdb cannot be tested. The CDR3 is 14 residues long. CDR3 sequence: CASARGVPKNIQYF.

This chain joins TRBV5-1 and TRBJ2-3; TCRdb returns TRBD2, unconfirmable since there is no DNA. In germline, CDR1 is SGHRS, CDR2 YFSETQ. The CDR3 is 17 residues long. This CDR3 reads CASSLGASGISTDTQYF.

This chain connects TRBV5-1 to TRBJ2-1; TCRdb lists TRBD1, though no DNA is available to test this call. Germline lookup yields CDR1 SGHRS and CDR2 YFSETQ. The CDR3 extends over 17 amino acids. This chain's CDR3 is CASSSRGMGGSYNEQFF.

V gene TRBV20-1 combines with J gene TRBJ2-5. Per germline, CDR1 DFQATT and CDR2 SNEGSKA (reference sequence). The CDR3 contains 11 residues. CDR3: CSAGPQETQYF.

The rearrangement joins TRBV5-1 to TRBJ2-7; TCRdb returns TRBD2, unconfirmable since there is no DNA. This CDR3 region has 16 residues. CDR1 is SGHRS, CDR2 YFSETQ, per germline. CDR3 loop: CASSLVSGGAYYEQYF. Based on the CDR3 plus reference TRBV5-1 and TRBJ2-7, the full variable domain is KAGVTQTPRYLIKTRGQQVTLSCSPISGHRSVSWYQQTPGQGLQFLFEYFSETQRNKGNFPGRFSGRQFSNSRSEMNVSTLELGDSALYLCASSLVSGGAYYEQYFGPGTRLTVT.

V gene TRBV4-3 combines with J gene TRBJ1-1. The CDR3 consists of 13 residues. Looked up from germline, CDR1 is LGHNA and CDR2 is YSLEER. The CDR3 loop is CASSQDAGREAFF.

The chain is built from TRBV20-1 and TRBJ2-5; TCRdb gives TRBD2 as the D gene, but with no DNA this cannot be confirmed. CDR3 length: 14 residues. The germline V gene encodes CDR1 DFQATT and CDR2 SNEGSKA (reference sequence). This chain's CDR3 is CSAGGLAAQETQYF.

The chain couples TRBV4-3 to TRBJ2-5. In germline, CDR1 is LGHNA, CDR2 YSLEER. The length of the CDR3 is 13 residues. The CDR3 spells CASSLVPRETQYF.

V gene TRBV11-2 combines with J gene TRBJ2-2; absent DNA, TCRdb's TRBD2 call cannot be checked. CDR1 SGHAT and CDR2 FQNNGV come from the germline V gene. The CDR3 contains 16 residues. Here the CDR3 reads CASSRGLAANTGELFF.

This sequence joins TRBV7-2 and TRBJ2-4; TCRdb gives TRBD1 as the D gene, but with no DNA this cannot be confirmed. The germline gives CDR1 SGHTA, CDR2 FQGNSA. The CDR3 spans 14 residues. CDR3 in amino acids: CASSLDRGQNIQYF.

V and J are TRBV29-1 and TRBJ1-2; checking the TCRdb D call of TRBD1 is not possible without DNA. Germline CDR1 is SQVTM and CDR2 is ANQGSEA. CDR3 length: 11 residues. The CDR3 loop is CSVPGGNGYTF. The full variable domain, with the rest looked up from reference TRBV29-1 and TRBJ1-2, is SAVISQKPSRDICQRGTSLTIQCQVDSQVTMMFWYRQQPGQSLTLIATANQGSEATYESGFVIDKFPISRPNLTFSTLTVSNMSPEDSSIYLCSVPGGNGYTFGSGTRLTVV.

V and J are TRBV20-1 and TRBJ2-3; the TCRdb call, TRBD2, lacks DNA for checking. The CDR3 extends over 14 amino acids. CDR1 DFQATT and CDR2 SNEGSKA come from the germline V gene (reference sequence). CDR3 loop: CSATQAGGTDTQYF.

The V and J genes are TRBV4-3 and TRBJ1-1; no DNA is available, so the TRBD1 call from TCRdb remains unchecked. The CDR3 contains 13 residues. Germline lookup yields CDR1 LGHNA and CDR2 YSLEER. This chain's CDR3 is CASSPTPGTEAFF.

V gene TRBV20-1 combines with J gene TRBJ2-5; checking the TCRdb D call of TRBD1 is not possible without DNA. CDR3 length equals 13 residues. CDR1 and CDR2 (germline): DFQATT, SNEGSKA (reference sequence). The CDR3 loop reads CSAPGGGRETQYF.

The J gene is TRBJ1-2, the V gene TRBV7-6; TCRdb returns TRBD1, unconfirmable since there is no DNA. Per germline, CDR1 SGHVS and CDR2 FNYEAQ. The CDR3 is 15 amino acids. The CDR3 loop reads CASSLDTGDNYGYTF.

V is TRBV29-1 and J is TRBJ2-3; TCRdb selects TRBD1, and the lack of DNA leaves this call unchecked. The CDR3 runs to 14 residues. Germline V gene data show CDR1 as SQVTM and CDR2 as ANQGSEA. CDR3 in amino acids: CSATTGVSTDTQYF.